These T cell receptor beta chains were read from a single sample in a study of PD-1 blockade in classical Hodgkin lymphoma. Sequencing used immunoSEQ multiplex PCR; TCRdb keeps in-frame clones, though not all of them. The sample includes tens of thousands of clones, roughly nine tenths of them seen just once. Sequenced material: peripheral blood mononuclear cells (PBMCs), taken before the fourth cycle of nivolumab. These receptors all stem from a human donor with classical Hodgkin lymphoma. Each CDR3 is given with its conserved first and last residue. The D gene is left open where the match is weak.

TGCAGCTACAAGGACAGGGCAGGTTATGGCTACACCTTC	CSYKDRAGYGYTF	TRBV29-1	TRBJ1-2	TRBD1
TGTGCCAGCAGACCCGGAGGGGATTGGACCCAGTACTTC	CASRPGGDWTQYF	TRBV6-5	TRBJ2-5	NA
TGCGCCAGCAGCTTGGGCACGGCGGGAGATACGCAGTATTTT	CASSLGTAGDTQYF	TRBV5-1	TRBJ2-3	NA
TGTGCCAGCGGGACAGGGCACCCAAATACCAATACGCAGTATTTT	CASGTGHPNTNTQYF	TRBV27	TRBJ2-3	TRBD1
TGTGCCAGTATACTGAGGGGGCGGAACACTGAAGCTTTCTTT	CASILRGRNTEAFF	TRBV19	TRBJ1-1	TRBD1
TGTGCCAGCAGTTTACCGGGACTAGCGGGGCCAACTAGCACAGATACGCAGTATTTT	CASSLPGLAGPTSTDTQYF	TRBV28	TRBJ2-3	TRBD2
TGCGCCAGCAGTTCCCGGGGGGAAAGCAATGAGCAGTTCTTC	CASSSRGESNEQFF	TRBV5-1	TRBJ2-1	TRBD2
TGCGCCAGCAGTCTAGGAACCGACACTAACTATGGCTACACCTTC	CASSLGTDTNYGYTF	TRBV5-1	TRBJ1-2	NA
TGTGCCAGTAGTACCGAGAGGGGACGGGACACTGAAGCTTTCTTT	CASSTERGRDTEAFF	TRBV19	TRBJ1-1	NA
TGTGCCAGCAGCACTCAGGGGTTCCCCTACGAGCAGTACTTC	CASSTQGFPYEQYF	TRBV7-9	TRBJ2-7	NA
TGTGCCAGCAGTAGCGGGGGACGAACTAGCACAGATACGCAGTATTTT	CASSSGGRTSTDTQYF	TRBV7-9	TRBJ2-3	TRBD2
TGTGCCAGCAGTTTTTCTTGGATGGAAGAGACCCAGTACTTC	CASSFSWMEETQYF	TRBV28	TRBJ2-5	NA
TGTGCCAGCAGCCCAGGGGGCAGCTCCTACGAGCAGTACTTC	CASSPGGSSYEQYF	TRBV7-8	TRBJ2-7	TRBD1
TGCGCCAGCAGCTTCACGGGACAGAATAATGAAAAACTGTTTTTT	CASSFTGQNNEKLFF	TRBV5-1	TRBJ1-4	TRBD1